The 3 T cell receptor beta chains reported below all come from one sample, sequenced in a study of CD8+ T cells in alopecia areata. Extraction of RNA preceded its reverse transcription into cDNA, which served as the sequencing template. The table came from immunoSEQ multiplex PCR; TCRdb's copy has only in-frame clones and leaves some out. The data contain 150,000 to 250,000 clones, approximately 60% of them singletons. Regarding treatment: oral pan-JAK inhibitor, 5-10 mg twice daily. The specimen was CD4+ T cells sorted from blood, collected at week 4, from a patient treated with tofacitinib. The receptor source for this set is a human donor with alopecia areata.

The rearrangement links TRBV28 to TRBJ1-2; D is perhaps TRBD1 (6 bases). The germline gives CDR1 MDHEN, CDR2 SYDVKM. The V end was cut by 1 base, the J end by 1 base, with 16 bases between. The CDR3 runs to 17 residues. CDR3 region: CASSLLLTGHINYGYTF. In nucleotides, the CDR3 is TGTGCCAGCAGTTTATTACTTACGGGACACATTAACTATGGCTACACCTTC.

The CDR3 nucleotides are TGTGCCAGCAGTTCCCTCAGGGGAACTGTACCGCAAGATACGCAGTATTTT. Translating it yields CASSSLRGTVPQDTQYF. The chain has TRBV21-1 and TRBJ2-3; the D call TRBD1 from the table was never checked on the DNA. TRBV21-1 is a pseudogene. This CDR3 region has 17 residues.

CDR3: CSVAPLGQVYGYTF. CDR3 nucleotide sequence: TGCAGCGTTGCCCCGCTGGGACAGGTCTATGGCTACACCTTC. The chain recombines TRBV29-1 with TRBJ1-2; 8 bases are shared with TRBD1. This CDR3 is 14 amino acids long. Germline values: CDR1 SQVTM, CDR2 ANQGSEA. The V segment lost 4 bases and the J segment 4 bases; nucleotides outside the gene matches: 8.